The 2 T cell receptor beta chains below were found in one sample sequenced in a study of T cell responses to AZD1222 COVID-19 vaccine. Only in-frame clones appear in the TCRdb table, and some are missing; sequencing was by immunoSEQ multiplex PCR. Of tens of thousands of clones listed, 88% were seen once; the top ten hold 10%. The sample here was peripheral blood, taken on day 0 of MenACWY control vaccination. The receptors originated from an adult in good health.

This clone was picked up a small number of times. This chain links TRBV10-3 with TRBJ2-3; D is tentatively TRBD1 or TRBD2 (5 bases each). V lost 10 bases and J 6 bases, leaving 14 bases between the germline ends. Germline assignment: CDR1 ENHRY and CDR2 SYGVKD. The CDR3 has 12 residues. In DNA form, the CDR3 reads TGTGCCAGCTCAACGGGGCCCGATACGCAGTATTTT. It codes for CASSTGPDTQYF.

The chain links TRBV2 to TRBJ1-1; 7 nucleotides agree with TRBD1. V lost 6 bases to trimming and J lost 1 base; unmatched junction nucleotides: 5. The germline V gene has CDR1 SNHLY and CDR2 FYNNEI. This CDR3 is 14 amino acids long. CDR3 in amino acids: CASRVGQANTEAFF. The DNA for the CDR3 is TGTGCCAGCAGAGTAGGACAGGCGAACACTGAAGCTTTCTTT.